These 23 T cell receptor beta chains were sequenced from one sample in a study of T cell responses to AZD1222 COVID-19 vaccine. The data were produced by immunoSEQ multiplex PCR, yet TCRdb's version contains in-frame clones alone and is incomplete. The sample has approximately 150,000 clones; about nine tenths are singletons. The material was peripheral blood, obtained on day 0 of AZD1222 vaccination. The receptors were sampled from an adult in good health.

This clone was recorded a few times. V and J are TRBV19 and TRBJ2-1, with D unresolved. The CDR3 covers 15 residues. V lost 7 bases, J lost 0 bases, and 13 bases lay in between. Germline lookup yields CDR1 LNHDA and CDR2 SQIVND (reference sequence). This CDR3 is CASIQNSYSYNEQFF. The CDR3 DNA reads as TGTGCCAGTATTCAAAACAGTTACTCCTACAATGAGCAGTTCTTC.

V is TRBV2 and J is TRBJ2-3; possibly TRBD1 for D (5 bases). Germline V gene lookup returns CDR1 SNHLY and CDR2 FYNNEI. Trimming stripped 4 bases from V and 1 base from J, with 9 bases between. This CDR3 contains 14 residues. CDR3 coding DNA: TGTGCCAGCAGTGGACAGTGGGGCACAGATACGCAGTATTTT. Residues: CASSGQWGTDTQYF. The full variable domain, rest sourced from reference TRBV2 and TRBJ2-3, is EPEVTQTPSHQVTQMGQEVILRCVPISNHLYFYWYRQILGQKVEFLVSFYNNEISEKSEIFDDQFSVERPDGSNFTLKIRSTKLEDSAMYFCASSGQWGTDTQYFGPGTRLTVL.

The CDR3 spells CARRDRASGANVLTF. The CDR3 DNA sequence: TGCGCCCGACGGGACAGGGCATCCGGGGCCAACGTCCTGACTTTC. The chain uses TRBV10-1 and TRBJ2-6; the match to TRBD1 covers 9 bases. The CDR3 consists of 15 residues. Germline trimming cut 11 bases from V and 4 bases from J; bases unmatched to any gene: 9. From germline, CDR1 is WNHNN and CDR2 SYGVQD (reference sequence).

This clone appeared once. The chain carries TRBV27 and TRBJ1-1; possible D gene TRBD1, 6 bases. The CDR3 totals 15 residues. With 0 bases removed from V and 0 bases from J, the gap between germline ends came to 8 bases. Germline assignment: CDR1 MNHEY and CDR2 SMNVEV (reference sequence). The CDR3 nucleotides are TGTGCCAGCAGTTTATCGCAGGGGTTGAACACTGAAGCTTTCTTT. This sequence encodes CASSLSQGLNTEAFF.

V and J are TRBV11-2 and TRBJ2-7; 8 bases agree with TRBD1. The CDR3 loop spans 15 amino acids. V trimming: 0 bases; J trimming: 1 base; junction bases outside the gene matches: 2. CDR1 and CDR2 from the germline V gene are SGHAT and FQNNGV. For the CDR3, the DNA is TGTGCCAGCAGCTTAGACAGGGGGCCATCCTACGAGCAGTACTTC. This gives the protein CASSLDRGPSYEQYF. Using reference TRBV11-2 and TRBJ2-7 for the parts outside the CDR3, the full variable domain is EAGVAQSPRYKIIEKRQSVAFWCNPISGHATLYWYQQILGQGPKLLIQFQNNGVVDDSQLPKDRFSAERLKGVDSTLKIQPAKLEDSAVYLCASSLDRGPSYEQYFGPGTRLTVT.

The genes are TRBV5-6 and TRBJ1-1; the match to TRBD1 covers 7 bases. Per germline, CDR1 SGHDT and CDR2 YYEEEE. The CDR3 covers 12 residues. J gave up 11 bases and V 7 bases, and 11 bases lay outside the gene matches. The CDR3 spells CASAEGAGGAFF. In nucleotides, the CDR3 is TGTGCCAGCGCGGAGGGGGCGGGAGGCGCTTTCTTT.

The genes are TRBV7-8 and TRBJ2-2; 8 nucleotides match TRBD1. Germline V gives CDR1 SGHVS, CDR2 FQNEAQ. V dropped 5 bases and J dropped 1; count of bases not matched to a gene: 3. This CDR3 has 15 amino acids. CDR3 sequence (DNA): TGTGCCAGCAGCACTGGACAGGGGAACACCGGGGAGCTGTTTTTT. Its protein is CASSTGQGNTGELFF.

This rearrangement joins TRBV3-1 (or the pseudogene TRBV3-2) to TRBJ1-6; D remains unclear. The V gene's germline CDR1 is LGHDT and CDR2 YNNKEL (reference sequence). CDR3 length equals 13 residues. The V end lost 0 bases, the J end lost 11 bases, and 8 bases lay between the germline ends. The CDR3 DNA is TGTGCCAGCAGCCAAGATAGGATGACACCCCTCCACTTT. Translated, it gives CASSQDRMTPLHF.

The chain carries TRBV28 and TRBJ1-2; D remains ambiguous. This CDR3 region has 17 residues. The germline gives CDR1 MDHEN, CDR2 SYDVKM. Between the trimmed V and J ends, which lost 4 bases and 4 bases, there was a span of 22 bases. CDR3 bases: TGTGCCAGCAGTTCCCCGGGTGAGGCCACACTTGGCTATGGCTACACCTTC. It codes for CASSSPGEATLGYGYTF.

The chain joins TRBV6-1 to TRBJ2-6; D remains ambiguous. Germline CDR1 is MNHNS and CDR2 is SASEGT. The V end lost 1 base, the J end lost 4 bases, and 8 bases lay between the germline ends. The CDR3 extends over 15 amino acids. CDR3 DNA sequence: TGTGCCAGCAGTGAAGGGCCGTACGGGGCCAACGTCCTGACTTTC. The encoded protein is CASSEGPYGANVLTF.

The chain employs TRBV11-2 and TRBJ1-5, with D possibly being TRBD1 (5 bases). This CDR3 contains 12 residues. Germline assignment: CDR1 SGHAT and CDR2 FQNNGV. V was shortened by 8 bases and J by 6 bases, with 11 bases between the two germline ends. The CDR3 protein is CASGQGGQPQHF. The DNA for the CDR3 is TGTGCCAGCGGGCAGGGAGGTCAGCCCCAGCATTTT.

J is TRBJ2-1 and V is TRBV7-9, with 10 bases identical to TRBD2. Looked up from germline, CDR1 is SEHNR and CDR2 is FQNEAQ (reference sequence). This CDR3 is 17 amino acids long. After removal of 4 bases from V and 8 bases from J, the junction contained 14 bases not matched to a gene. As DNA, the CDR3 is TGTGCCAGCAGCTCTCAGGGCCTAGCGGGAGCAGGGGATGAGCAGTTCTTC. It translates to CASSSQGLAGAGDEQFF.

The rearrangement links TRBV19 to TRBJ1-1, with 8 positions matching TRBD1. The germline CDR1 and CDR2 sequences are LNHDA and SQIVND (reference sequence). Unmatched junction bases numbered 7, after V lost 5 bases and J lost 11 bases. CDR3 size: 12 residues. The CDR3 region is CASSVQGAQAFF. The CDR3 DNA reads TGTGCCAGTAGTGTCCAGGGGGCTCAGGCTTTCTTT.

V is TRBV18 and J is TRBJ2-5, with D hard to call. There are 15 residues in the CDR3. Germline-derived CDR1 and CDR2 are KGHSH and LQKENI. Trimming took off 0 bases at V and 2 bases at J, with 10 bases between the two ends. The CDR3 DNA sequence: TGTGCCAGCTCACCACCGGTGAATCGACAAGAGACCCAGTACTTC. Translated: CASSPPVNRQETQYF.

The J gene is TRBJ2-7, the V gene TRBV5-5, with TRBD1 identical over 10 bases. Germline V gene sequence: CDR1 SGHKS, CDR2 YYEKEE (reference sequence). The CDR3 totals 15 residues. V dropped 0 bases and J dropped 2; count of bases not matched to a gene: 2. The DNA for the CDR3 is TGTGCCAGCAGCTTGGTAGGACAGGGGGCCTACGAGCAGTACTTC. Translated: CASSLVGQGAYEQYF.

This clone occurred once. The CDR3 DNA reads TGCGCCAGCAGCTTGCAGGGGGCTAATGAAAAACTGTTTTTT. Translated, it gives CASSLQGANEKLFF. The J gene is TRBJ1-4, the V gene TRBV5-1; 7 bases are shared with TRBD1. Trimming at V came to 1 base and at J to 3 bases, leaving 0 bases not matched to a gene. CDR3 length: 14 residues. Germline values: CDR1 SGHRS, CDR2 YFSETQ.

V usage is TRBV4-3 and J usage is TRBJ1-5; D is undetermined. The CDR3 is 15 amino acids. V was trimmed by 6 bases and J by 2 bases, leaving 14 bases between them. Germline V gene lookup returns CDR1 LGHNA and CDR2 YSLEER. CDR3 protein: CASSLYLRGNQPQHF. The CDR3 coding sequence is TGCGCCAGCAGTCTGTACCTACGGGGCAATCAGCCCCAGCATTTT.

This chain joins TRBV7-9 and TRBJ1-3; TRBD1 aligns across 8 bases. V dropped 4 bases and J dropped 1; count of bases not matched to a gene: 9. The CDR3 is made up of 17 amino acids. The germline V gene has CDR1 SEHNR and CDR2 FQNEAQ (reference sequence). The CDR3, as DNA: TGTGCCAGCAGCTCGCGGGAGCAGGGGGCTTCTGGAAACACCATATATTTT. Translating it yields CASSSREQGASGNTIYF.

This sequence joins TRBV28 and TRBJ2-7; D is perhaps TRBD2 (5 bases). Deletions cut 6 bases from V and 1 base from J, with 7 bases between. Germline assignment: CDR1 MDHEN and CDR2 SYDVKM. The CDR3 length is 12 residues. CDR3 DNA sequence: TGTGCCAGCAGCAGCGGTTCCTACGAGCAGTACTTC. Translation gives CASSSGSYEQYF. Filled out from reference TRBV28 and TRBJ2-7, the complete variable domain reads DVKVTQSSRYLVKRTGEKVFLECVQDMDHENMFWYRQDPGLGLRLIYFSYDVKMKEKGDIPEGYSVSREKKERFSLILESASTNQTSMYLCASSSGSYEQYFGPGTRLTVT.

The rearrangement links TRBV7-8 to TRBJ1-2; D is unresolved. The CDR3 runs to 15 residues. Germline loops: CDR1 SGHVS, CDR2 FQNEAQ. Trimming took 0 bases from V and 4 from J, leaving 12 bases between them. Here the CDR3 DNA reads TGTGCCAGCAGCTTAGCCGGCGGAAAATCCTATGGCTACACCTTC. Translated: CASSLAGGKSYGYTF.

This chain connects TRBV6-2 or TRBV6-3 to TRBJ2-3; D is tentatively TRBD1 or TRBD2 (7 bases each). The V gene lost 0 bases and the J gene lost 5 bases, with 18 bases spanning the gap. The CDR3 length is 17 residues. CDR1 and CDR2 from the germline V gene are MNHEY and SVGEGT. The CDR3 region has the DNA TGTGCCAGCAGTTACTCCATGGGAGGGAGGGGGCAAGATACGCAGTATTTT. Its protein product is CASSYSMGGRGQDTQYF.

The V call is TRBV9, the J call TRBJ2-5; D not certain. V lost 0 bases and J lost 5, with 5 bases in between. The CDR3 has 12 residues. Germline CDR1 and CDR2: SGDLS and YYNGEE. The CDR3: CASSVVGETQYF. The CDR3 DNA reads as TGTGCCAGCAGCGTAGTGGGGGAGACCCAGTACTTC. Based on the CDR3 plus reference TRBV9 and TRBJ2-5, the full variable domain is DSGVTQTPKHLITATGQRVTLRCSPRSGDLSVYWYQQSLDQGLQFLIQYYNGEERAKGNILERFSAQQFPDLHSELNLSSLELGDSALYFCASSVVGETQYFGPGTRLLVL.

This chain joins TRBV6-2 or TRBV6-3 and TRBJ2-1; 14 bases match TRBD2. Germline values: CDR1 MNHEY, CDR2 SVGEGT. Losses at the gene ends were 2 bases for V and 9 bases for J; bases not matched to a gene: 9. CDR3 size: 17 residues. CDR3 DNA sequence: TGTGCCAGCAGTTACAGCGGGACTAGCGGGAGATTTGGTGAGCAGTTCTTC. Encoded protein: CASSYSGTSGRFGEQFF.